Listed here is a single T cell receptor (beta chain). The antigen is unknown. Amplification used 60 Vbeta primers and 13 Jbeta primers. Only in-frame clones appear in the TCRdb table, and some are missing; sequencing was by immunoSEQ multiplex PCR. The table has fewer than 200,000 clones, roughly 83% seen once. These data are taken from a study of cytomegalovirus exposure and HLA in healthy donors. Looked up from germline, CDR1 is SQVTM and CDR2 is ANQGSEA. With V trimmed by 3 bases and J by 2 bases, 4 bases remained unmatched. This CDR3 region has 14 residues. General study findings and limits: Sequences of the TCR beta chain were said to predict the HLA-A and HLA-B alleles of most subjects accurately. For most TCR sequences rarity was the rule, although some public TCRs occurred in many donors. A later analysis linked 15,000 to 20,000 TCR beta sequences to HLA alleles at 0.05 false discovery rate. Further analysis, carried out later, found HLA-associated TCR beta chains more clonally expanded than equally common other chains.

This chain joins TRBV29-1 and TRBJ2-3; 8 positions match TRBD2. The sample taken for sequencing was PBMCs. The sequence was collected from a man aged 25-40 years in good health and CMV-seronegative. CDR3 DNA sequence: TGCAGCGTTGACGAAGGACTAGCCACAGATACGCAGTATTTT. Translating gives CSVDEGLATDTQYF.